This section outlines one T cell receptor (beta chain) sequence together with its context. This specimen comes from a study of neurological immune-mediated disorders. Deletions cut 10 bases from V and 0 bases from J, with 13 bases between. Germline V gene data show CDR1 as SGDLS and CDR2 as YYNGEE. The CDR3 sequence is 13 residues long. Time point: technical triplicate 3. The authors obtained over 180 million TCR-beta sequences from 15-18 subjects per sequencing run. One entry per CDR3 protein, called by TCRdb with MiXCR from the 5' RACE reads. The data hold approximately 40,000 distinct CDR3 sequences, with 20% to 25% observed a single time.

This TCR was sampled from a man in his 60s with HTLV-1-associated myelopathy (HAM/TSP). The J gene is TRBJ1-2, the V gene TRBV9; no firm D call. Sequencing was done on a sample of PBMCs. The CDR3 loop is CAPDVATNYGYTF. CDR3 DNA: TGTGCCCCGGACGTGGCAACTAACTATGGCTACACCTTC.